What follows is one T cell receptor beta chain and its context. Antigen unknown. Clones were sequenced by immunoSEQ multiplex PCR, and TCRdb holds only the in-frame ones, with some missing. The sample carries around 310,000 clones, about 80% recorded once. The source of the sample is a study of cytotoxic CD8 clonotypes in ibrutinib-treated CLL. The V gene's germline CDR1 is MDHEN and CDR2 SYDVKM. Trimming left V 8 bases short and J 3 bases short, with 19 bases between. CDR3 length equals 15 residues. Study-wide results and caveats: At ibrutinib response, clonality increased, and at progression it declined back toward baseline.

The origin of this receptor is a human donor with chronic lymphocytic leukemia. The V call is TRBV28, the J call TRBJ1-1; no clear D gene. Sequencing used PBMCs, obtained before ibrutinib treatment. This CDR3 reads CASRNLGNWDTEAFF. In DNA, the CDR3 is TGTGCCAGCCGGAACCTGGGGAATTGGGACACTGAAGCTTTCTTT.